The rows below give T cell receptor beta chains drawn from one sample of a study of blood T cell repertoires in COVID-19. Libraries were prepared by immunoSEQ multiplex PCR; TCRdb keeps only in-frame clonotypes and omits some of them. The sample has about 400,000 clones; roughly 86% are singletons. Sequencing used peripheral blood. These receptors originate from a human donor in a cohort sampled during active COVID-19. Each CDR3 is given with its conserved first and last residue. D genes are given only for firm matches. Clone size is not always given. Where it is, it says once, few, many or a class for expanded clones.

j_call,d_call,clone_size,v_call,cdr3_aa,cdr3_nt
TRBJ2-2,-,-,TRBV7-2,CASSSLVLATGELFF,TGTGCCAGCAGCTCCTTAGTACTAGCTACCGGGGAGCTGTTTTTT
TRBJ2-2,TRBD2,few,TRBV4-1,CASSLSGVGGELFF,TGCGCCAGCAGCCTTAGCGGGGTCGGCGGGGAGCTGTTTTTT
TRBJ2-2,TRBD2,-,TRBV19,CASRRLAVNTGELFF,TGTGCCAGTCGTCGGCTAGCGGTGAACACCGGGGAGCTGTTTTTT
TRBJ2-1,-,-,TRBV28,CASTPQGSYNEQFF,TGTGCCAGCACCCCGCAGGGCTCCTACAATGAGCAGTTCTTC
TRBJ2-7,-,-,TRBV5-6,CASSLGWGRTDYEQYF,TGTGCCAGCAGCTTGGGGTGGGGACGGACAGACTACGAGCAGTACTTC
TRBJ1-1,-,-,TRBV3-1/TRBV3-2,CASSQGRGTGAFF,TGTGCCAGCAGCCAAGGTCGGGGAACCGGCGCTTTCTTT
TRBJ2-1,-,-,TRBV9,CASSKLAEPYNEQFF,TGTGCCAGCAGCAAATTAGCGGAACCCTACAATGAGCAGTTCTTC
TRBJ1-1,TRBD1,-,TRBV18,CASSDQTGGVTEAFF,TGTGCCAGCTCAGATCAAACAGGGGGCGTCACTGAAGCTTTCTTT
TRBJ1-1,-,-,TRBV19,CASSIGGHSTEAFF,TGTGCCAGTAGTATAGGGGGGCACAGCACTGAAGCTTTCTTT
TRBJ2-3,TRBD2,-,TRBV3-1/TRBV3-2,CASRPRGLAGGDTQYF,TGTGCCAGCAGACCACGAGGGCTAGCGGGGGGAGATACGCAGTATTTT
TRBJ2-6,TRBD1,-,TRBV5-1,CASSFGTGLGGANVLTF,TGCGCCAGCAGCTTCGGGACAGGCCTAGGGGGGGCCAACGTCCTGACTTTC
TRBJ2-7,-,-,TRBV10-3,CAISSVSYEQYF,TGTGCCATCAGTTCCGTCTCCTACGAGCAGTACTTC
TRBJ1-5,-,-,TRBV5-5,CASSLRVDQPQHF,TGTGCCAGCAGCTTGCGGGTTGATCAGCCCCAGCATTTT
TRBJ1-6,-,-,TRBV7-3,CASSPGGSYNSPLHF,TGTGCCAGCAGCCCGGGAGGCTCCTATAATTCACCCCTCCACTTT
TRBJ2-4,-,-,TRBV30,CAWSVHSLAKNIQYF,TGTGCCTGGAGTGTACACAGCCTAGCCAAAAACATTCAGTACTTC
TRBJ1-5,-,-,TRBV2,CASSSYSNQPQHF,TGTGCCAGCAGTTCCTATAGCAATCAGCCCCAGCATTTT
TRBJ1-4,TRBD1,-,TRBV3-1/TRBV3-2,CASSPVSEGAGEKLFF,TGTGCCAGCAGCCCCGTATCGGAGGGGGCAGGTGAAAAACTGTTTTTT